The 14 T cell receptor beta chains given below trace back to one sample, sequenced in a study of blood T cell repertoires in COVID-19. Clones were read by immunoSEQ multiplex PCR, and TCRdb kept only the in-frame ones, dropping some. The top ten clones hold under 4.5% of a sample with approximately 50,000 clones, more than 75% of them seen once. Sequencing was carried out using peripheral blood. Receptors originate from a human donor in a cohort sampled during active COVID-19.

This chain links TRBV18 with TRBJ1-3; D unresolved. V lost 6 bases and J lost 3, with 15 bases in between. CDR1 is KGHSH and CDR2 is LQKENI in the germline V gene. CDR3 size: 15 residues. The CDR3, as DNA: TGTGCCAGCTCGAGCCGGGCGAGGGATGGAAACACCATATATTTT. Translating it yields CASSSRARDGNTIYF.

In DNA form, the CDR3 reads TGTGCCAGCAGCCACCTTGGAGCGGGAGGGTCCTACAATGAGCAGTTCTTC. It encodes CASSHLGAGGSYNEQFF. The chain links TRBV14 to TRBJ2-1; 10 positions agree with TRBD2. Germline V lookup: CDR1 SGHDN, CDR2 FVKESK. V gave up 3 bases and J gave up 1 base; unmatched junction bases: 6. The CDR3 consists of 17 residues.

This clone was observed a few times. The CDR3 region is CASSLMRYNEQFF. DNA of the CDR3: TGTGCCAGCAGCTTAATGAGGTACAATGAGCAGTTCTTC. The V and J genes are TRBV7-3 and TRBJ2-1, with D uncertain. The germline V and J ends were trimmed by 1 base and 4 bases, with 5 bases remaining between them. Germline CDR1 is SGHTA and CDR2 is FQGTGA. The CDR3 contains 13 residues.

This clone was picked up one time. The CDR3 nucleotides are TGTGCCAGCAGTTACGGACAGGGGGTGGCCCAGTACTTC. Translated, it gives CASSYGQGVAQYF. The rearrangement links TRBV6-5 to TRBJ2-5, with 10 bases that match TRBD1. The CDR3 extends over 13 amino acids. Trimming cost V 2 bases and J 9 bases; bases outside gene matches: 3. Germline values: CDR1 MNHEY, CDR2 SVGAGI.

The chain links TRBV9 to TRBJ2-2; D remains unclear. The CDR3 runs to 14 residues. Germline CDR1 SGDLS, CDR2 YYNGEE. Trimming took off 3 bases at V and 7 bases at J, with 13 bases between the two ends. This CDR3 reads CASSGAVSVGELFF. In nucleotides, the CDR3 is TGTGCCAGCAGCGGGGCAGTTTCCGTCGGGGAGCTGTTTTTT.

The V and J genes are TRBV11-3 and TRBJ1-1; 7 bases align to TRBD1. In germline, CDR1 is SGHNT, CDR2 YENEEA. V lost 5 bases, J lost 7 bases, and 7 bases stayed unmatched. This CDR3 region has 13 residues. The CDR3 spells CASSQGDGGEAFF. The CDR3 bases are TGTGCCAGCAGCCAGGGGGACGGAGGTGAAGCTTTCTTT. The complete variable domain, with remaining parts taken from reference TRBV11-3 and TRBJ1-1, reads EAGVVQSPRYKIIEKKQPVAFWCNPISGHNTLYWYLQNLGQGPELLIRYENEEAVDDSQLPKDRFSAERLKGVDSTLKIQPAELGDSAVYLCASSQGDGGEAFFGQGTRLTVV.

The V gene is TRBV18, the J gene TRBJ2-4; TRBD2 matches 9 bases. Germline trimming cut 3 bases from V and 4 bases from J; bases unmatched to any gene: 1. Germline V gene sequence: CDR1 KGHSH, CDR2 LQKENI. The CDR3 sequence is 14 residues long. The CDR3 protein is CASSPGLAKNIQYF. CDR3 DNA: TGTGCCAGCTCACCGGGACTAGCTAAAAACATTCAGTACTTC.

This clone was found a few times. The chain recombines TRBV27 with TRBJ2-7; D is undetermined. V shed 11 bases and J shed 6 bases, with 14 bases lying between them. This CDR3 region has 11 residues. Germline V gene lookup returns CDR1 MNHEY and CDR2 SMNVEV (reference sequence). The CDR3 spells CAGTPPREQYV. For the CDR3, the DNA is TGTGCCGGCACCCCGCCGCGCGAGCAGTACGTC.

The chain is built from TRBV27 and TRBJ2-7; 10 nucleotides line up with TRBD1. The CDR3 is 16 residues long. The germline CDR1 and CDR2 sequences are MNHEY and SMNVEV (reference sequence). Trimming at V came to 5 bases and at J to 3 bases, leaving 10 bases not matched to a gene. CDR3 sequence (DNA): TGTGCCAGCAGTCTAGTACCGGGACAGGGGAACTACGAGCAGTACTTC. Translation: CASSLVPGQGNYEQYF.

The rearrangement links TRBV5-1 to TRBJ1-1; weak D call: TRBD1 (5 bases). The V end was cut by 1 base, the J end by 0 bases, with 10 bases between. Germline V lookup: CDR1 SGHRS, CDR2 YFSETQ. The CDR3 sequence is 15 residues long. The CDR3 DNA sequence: TGCGCCAGCAGCTTGAATGCAGGGATGAACACTGAAGCTTTCTTT. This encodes CASSLNAGMNTEAFF.

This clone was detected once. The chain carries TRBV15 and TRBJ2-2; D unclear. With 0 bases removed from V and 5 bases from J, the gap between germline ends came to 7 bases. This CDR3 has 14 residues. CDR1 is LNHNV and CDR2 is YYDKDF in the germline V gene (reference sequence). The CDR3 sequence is CATSRDLATGELFF. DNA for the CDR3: TGTGCCACCAGCAGAGATCTCGCGACCGGGGAGCTGTTTTTT. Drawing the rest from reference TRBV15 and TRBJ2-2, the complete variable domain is DAMVIQNPRYQVTQFGKPVTLSCSQTLNHNVMYWYQQKSSQAPKLLFHYYDKDFNNEADTPDNFQSRRPNTSFCFLDIRSPGLGDTAMYLCATSRDLATGELFFGEGSRLTVL.

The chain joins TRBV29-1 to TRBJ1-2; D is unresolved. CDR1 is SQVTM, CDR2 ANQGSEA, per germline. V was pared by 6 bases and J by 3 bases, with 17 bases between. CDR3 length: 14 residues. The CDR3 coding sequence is TGCAGCGTCCTGCCGGGAAGCGCTTACTATGGCTACACCTTC. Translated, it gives CSVLPGSAYYGYTF.

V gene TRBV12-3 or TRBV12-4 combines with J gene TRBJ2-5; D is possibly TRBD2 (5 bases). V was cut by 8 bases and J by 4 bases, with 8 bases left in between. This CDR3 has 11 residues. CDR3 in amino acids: CASAAGETQYF. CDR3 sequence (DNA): TGTGCCAGCGCGGCGGGAGAGACCCAGTACTTC.

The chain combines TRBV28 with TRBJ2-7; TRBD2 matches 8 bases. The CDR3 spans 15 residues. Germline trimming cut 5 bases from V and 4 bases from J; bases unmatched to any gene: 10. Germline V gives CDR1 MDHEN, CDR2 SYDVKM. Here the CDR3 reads CASSPSGSETYEQYF. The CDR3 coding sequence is TGTGCCAGCAGTCCCAGCGGGAGTGAAACTTACGAGCAGTACTTC.